This TCR beta chain was obtained from a study of blood T cells in healthy people across ages. In its sample, this clonotype was seen a few times. Its matching antigen is unknown. General observations from the study: A roughly linear age-dependent decrease characterized TCR beta diversity per million T cells. A conclusive naive versus antigen-experienced comparison was prevented by the unsorted PBMCs.

The second PCR ran about 6 to 11 cycles with a sample-barcoded 5' primer and J-beta primers. Every individual sample yielded 2.5 million or more paired-end reads (each containing CDR3). TCRdb recomputed calls from the 5' RACE reads with MiXCR, one row per CDR3 protein. The sample carries approximately 2,000,000 distinct CDR3 sequences, roughly two fifths recorded once. This CDR3 is built from 14 residues. Germline-derived CDR1 and CDR2 are LGHNA and YSLEER. V shed 4 bases and J 7 bases; nucleotides not matched to a gene: 7. This chain joins TRBV4-3 and TRBJ2-1, with 7 bases identical to TRBD2. The source is a human donor in good health. The sample taken for sequencing was blood. In nucleotides, the CDR3 is TGCGCCAGCAGCCGCGAAGGGAGGGGTAATGAGCAGTTCTTC. Its protein product is CASSREGRGNEQFF.